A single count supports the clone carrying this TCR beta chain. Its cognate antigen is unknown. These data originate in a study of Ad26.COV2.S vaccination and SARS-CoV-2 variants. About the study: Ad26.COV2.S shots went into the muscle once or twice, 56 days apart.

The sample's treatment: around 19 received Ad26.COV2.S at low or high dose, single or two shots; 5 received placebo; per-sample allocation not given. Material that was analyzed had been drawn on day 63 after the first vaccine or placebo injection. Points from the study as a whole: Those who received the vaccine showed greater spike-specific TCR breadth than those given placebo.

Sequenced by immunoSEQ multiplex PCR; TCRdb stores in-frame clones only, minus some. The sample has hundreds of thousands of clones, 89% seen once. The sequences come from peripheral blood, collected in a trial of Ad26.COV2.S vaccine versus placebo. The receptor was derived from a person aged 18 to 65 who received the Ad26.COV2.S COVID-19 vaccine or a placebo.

CDR3 residues: CASSLFGTSGSNEQFF. CDR3 in DNA: TGTGCCAGCAGTTTATTCGGGACTAGCGGGAGCAATGAGCAGTTCTTC. J is TRBJ2-1 and V is TRBV28; 14 nucleotides match TRBD2. V shed 1 base, J shed 6 bases, and the junction held 2 bases outside the gene matches. The CDR3 extends over 16 amino acids. In germline, CDR1 is MDHEN, CDR2 SYDVKM.